The 22 T cell receptor beta chains in this list originate from one sample, sequenced in a study of OX40 agonist ivuxolimab in advanced cancers. Assay used: immunoSEQ multiplex PCR; TCRdb lists only in-frame clones, some missing. Of more than 65,000 clones listed, 75% to 85% were seen once; the top ten hold 5% to 6%. The sample in question was CD4+ or CD8+ T cells sorted from blood, obtained in a trial of the OX40 agonist ivuxolimab. These receptors were collected from an adult with an advanced solid tumor such as melanoma, head and neck, liver or kidney cancer.

The genes are TRBV5-1 and TRBJ1-5; 7 bases align to TRBD1. The J segment lost 7 bases and the V segment lost 0 bases, leaving 7 bases of the junction unmatched. The CDR3 is made up of 15 amino acids. Per the germline V gene, CDR1 is SGHRS and CDR2 is YFSETQ. The chain's CDR3 is CASSLEGAQGQPQHF. CDR3 nucleotides: TGCGCCAGCAGCTTGGAGGGGGCGCAGGGACAGCCCCAGCATTTT.

The V call is TRBV15, the J call TRBJ2-5; TRBD2 matches at 10 bases. The DNA end is a closer match to TRBJ2-7, so the J assignment may be wrong. The CDR3 contains 19 residues. CDR1 is LNHNV, CDR2 YYDKDF, per germline (reference sequence). The CDR3 sequence is CATSRDLPSGGRRTYEQYF. The CDR3 nucleotides are TGTGCCACCAGCAGAGATCTCCCTAGCGGGGGCCGCCGCACCTACGAGCAGTACTTC.

The genes are TRBV5-5 and TRBJ2-7; D gene unclear. V lost 1 base and J 9 bases, leaving 17 bases between the germline ends. This CDR3 spans 14 amino acids. Germline-derived CDR1 and CDR2 are SGHKS and YYEKEE (reference sequence). In nucleotides, the CDR3 is TGTGCCAGCAGCTTGCAAAGTGGGGAAGAAGGGCAGTACTTC. It is translated as CASSLQSGEEGQYF.

V usage is TRBV18 and J usage is TRBJ2-7; 9 bases agree with TRBD1. CDR3 size: 13 residues. Germline V CDR1 and CDR2: KGHSH, LQKENI. V shed 3 bases and J 6 bases; nucleotides not matched to a gene: 3. The CDR3 DNA sequence: TGTGCCAGCTCACCTAGGACAGGGGTCGAGCAGTACTTC. This translates into CASSPRTGVEQYF. Using reference TRBV18 and TRBJ2-7 for the parts outside the CDR3, the full variable domain is NAGVMQNPRHLVRRRGQEARLRCSPMKGHSHVYWYRQLPEEGLKFMVYLQKENIIDESGMPKERFSAEFPKEGPSILRIQQVVRGDSAAYFCASSPRTGVEQYFGPGTRLTVT.

The CDR3 region has the DNA TGTGCCAGCAGCCCCTTAAATGAGCAGTTCTTC. Translating gives CASSPLNEQFF. V and J are TRBV6-6 and TRBJ2-1; D remains ambiguous. Trimming stripped 6 bases from V and 7 bases from J, with 7 bases between. The CDR3 has 11 residues. CDR1 is MNHNY and CDR2 is SVGAGI in the germline V gene (reference sequence).

The gene calls are TRBV7-2 and TRBJ2-5; D gene ambiguous. Germline V gene data show CDR1 as SGHTA and CDR2 as FQGNSA. V lost 5 bases and J lost 4, with 14 bases in between. The CDR3 totals 14 residues. CDR3 amino acids: CASSRRASSETQYF. The CDR3 nucleotides are TGTGCCAGCAGCCGCCGGGCTAGTTCAGAGACCCAGTACTTC.

This clone was detected a few times. The chain is built from TRBV19 and TRBJ2-3; TRBD1 agrees at 8 bases. CDR3 length: 13 amino acids. Per germline, CDR1 LNHDA and CDR2 SQIVND (reference sequence). J was trimmed by 3 bases and V by 10 bases; bases with no gene match: 6. The CDR3 loop reads CATTGVTTDTQYF. In DNA form, the CDR3 reads TGTGCCACGACAGGGGTTACGACAGATACGCAGTATTTT.

This chain links TRBV2 with TRBJ2-2, with 7 bases lining up with TRBD2. CDR1 and CDR2 (germline): SNHLY, FYNNEI. The CDR3 has 14 residues. The trim removed 7 bases at V and 4 bases at J, leaving 6 bases unmatched. The CDR3 loop reads CASTRLAVTGELFF. For the CDR3, the DNA is TGTGCCAGCACCCGACTAGCCGTCACCGGGGAGCTGTTTTTT.

J is TRBJ2-2 and V is TRBV6-6; D gene unclear. V lost 6 bases to trimming and J lost 8 bases, with 13 bases between them. This CDR3 spans 13 amino acids. The germline gives CDR1 MNHNY, CDR2 SVGAGI (reference sequence). DNA for the CDR3: TGTGCCAGCAGCCCCACCTTATGGGGGGAGCTGTTTTTT. Protein sequence: CASSPTLWGELFF.

This chain uses TRBV30 with TRBJ2-5, with D perhaps TRBD2 (6 bases). V was clipped by 5 bases and J by 4 bases, with 11 bases between them. Germline V gives CDR1 GTSNPN, CDR2 SVGIG (reference sequence). This CDR3 has 12 residues. CDR3 nucleotides: TGTGCCTGGGGCCTGGGGGGAGAGACCCAGTACTTC. It yields the protein CAWGLGGETQYF.

The chain links TRBV27 to TRBJ2-7; a weak D match, TRBD2 (7 bases). CDR3 length: 16 residues. The germline V gene encodes CDR1 MNHEY and CDR2 SMNVEV (reference sequence). Trimming took off 1 base at V and 3 bases at J, with 16 bases between the two ends. CDR3 loop: CASSLLPGGSLYEQYF. The CDR3 nucleotides read TGTGCCAGCAGTTTATTGCCGGGGGGCTCCCTCTACGAGCAGTACTTC.

This clone has just a few counts. V is TRBV7-2 and J is TRBJ2-7; tentatively, D is TRBD1 (5 bases). This CDR3 region has 18 residues. Germline CDR1 SGHTA, CDR2 FQGNSA. V gave up 2 bases and J gave up 2 bases, with 22 bases separating them. CDR3 loop: CASSLYPQGRTATYEQYF. For the CDR3, the DNA is TGTGCCAGCAGCTTATACCCCCAGGGCCGGACCGCTACCTACGAGCAGTACTTC.

This chain connects TRBV18 to TRBJ2-2; D ambiguous. There are 14 residues in the CDR3. CDR1 and CDR2 from the germline V gene are KGHSH and LQKENI. The ends were cut back, 5 bases at V and 4 bases at J, with 11 bases in the middle. CDR3 residues: CASSSPLVTGELFF. CDR3 DNA sequence: TGTGCCAGCTCATCCCCTCTAGTCACCGGGGAGCTGTTTTTT.

The chain couples TRBV7-2 to TRBJ2-3; D is uncertain. V was pared by 4 bases and J by 6 bases, with 5 bases between. This CDR3 comprises 11 residues. Germline assignment: CDR1 SGHTA and CDR2 FQGNSA. Here the CDR3 reads CASSSPDTQYF. The CDR3 DNA sequence: TGTGCCAGCAGCTCACCGGATACGCAGTATTTT.

V usage is TRBV4-2 and J usage is TRBJ2-2; D possibly corresponds to TRBD2 (5 bases). V dropped 1 base and J dropped 6 bases, with 9 bases sitting between them. Looked up from germline, CDR1 is LGHNA and CDR2 is YNFKEQ. The CDR3 contains 14 residues. CDR3: CASSQARGSGELFF. The CDR3 DNA reads TGTGCCAGCAGCCAAGCTAGAGGGTCCGGGGAGCTGTTTTTT.

This clone was seen only a few times. This rearrangement joins TRBV11-3 to TRBJ2-7; no definite D call. V was shortened by 7 bases and J by 7 bases, with 11 bases between the two germline ends. Germline loops: CDR1 SGHNT, CDR2 YENEEA. The CDR3 covers 11 residues. The CDR3 coding sequence is TGTGCCAGCACCCTCCTCGGTGAGCAGTACTTC. It encodes CASTLLGEQYF.

This chain links TRBV5-4 with TRBJ2-1; 8 bases fit TRBD2. CDR3 size: 16 residues. J was trimmed by 5 bases and V by 0 bases; bases with no gene match: 7. Germline CDR1 reads SGHNT; CDR2 reads YYREEE (reference sequence). The CDR3 reads CASSLGSGGAHNEQFF. The CDR3 DNA sequence: TGTGCCAGCAGCTTGGGGTCCGGGGGGGCCCACAATGAGCAGTTCTTC.

This sequence joins TRBV7-2 and TRBJ1-1; D is uncertain. The CDR3 covers 11 residues. In germline, CDR1 is SGHTA, CDR2 FQGNSA. Trimming cost V 5 bases and J 8 bases, with 9 bases left between them. The CDR3 DNA reads as TGTGCCAGCAGCCCTACTATAGAAGCTTTCTTT. Protein product: CASSPTIEAFF.

This clone was seen a handful of times. The genes are TRBV18 and TRBJ1-3; D unclear. There are 14 residues in the CDR3. Looked up from germline, CDR1 is KGHSH and CDR2 is LQKENI. V lost 2 bases, J lost 0 bases, and 5 bases lay in between. The CDR3 DNA reads TGTGCCAGCTCACCAACCAACTCTGGAAACACCATATATTTT. Translating it yields CASSPTNSGNTIYF.

This rearrangement joins TRBV5-1 to TRBJ2-2; 9 bases align to TRBD2. V trimming: 5 bases; J trimming: 0 bases; junction bases outside the gene matches: 2. CDR3 length equals 15 residues. Looked up from germline, CDR1 is SGHRS and CDR2 is YFSETQ. The CDR3 DNA follows: TGCGCCAGCAGTCGGACTAGCGCGAACACCGGGGAGCTGTTTTTT. This gives the protein CASSRTSANTGELFF.

This chain joins TRBV6-1 and TRBJ2-5; tentatively, D is TRBD1 or TRBD2 (5 bases each). The end of the DNA is better explained by TRBJ2-7, so the J call may be wrong. Germline CDR1 is MNHNS and CDR2 is SASEGT. This CDR3 contains 15 residues. This CDR3 is CASSATSSPGAEQYF. CDR3 coding DNA: TGTGCCAGCAGTGCTACTAGTTCTCCCGGGGCCGAGCAGTACTTC.

The rearrangement joins TRBV4-3 to TRBJ1-1; 8 bases line up with TRBD1. Trimming removed 1 base from V and 4 bases from J; junction bases left unmatched: 5. The CDR3 is made up of 15 amino acids. CDR1 is LGHNA, CDR2 YSLEER, per germline. CDR3 DNA: TGCGCCAGCAGCCAAGCCCTACAGGGGGTCACTGAAGCTTTCTTT. This translates into CASSQALQGVTEAFF.